What follows is one TCR beta chain and its context. The antigen it recognizes is unknown. There are no base qualities to consult, and no much larger clone falls within one base. The data derive from a study of cytomegalovirus exposure and HLA in healthy donors listed by TCRdb under 2017. About the study as a whole: According to a later analysis, one platform produced both the 110 or so validation repertoires and the roughly 650 repertoires of the first cohort. The study aimed to test whether signatures of past pathogen exposure could be identified by cataloging public T cell receptors. The study combined high-throughput TCR immunosequencing, statistical association of individual TCRs with disease status, and machine learning to predict cytomegalovirus infection status. Along with the 666-subject first cohort, a separate validation cohort of around 110 different subjects was used.

The CDR3 goes from the cysteine to the phenylalanine over 12 residues. Left in the record is the CDR3 DNA by itself, 36 bases read in frame from the first base. The germline V gene provides CDR1 KGHSH and CDR2 LQKENI. At the junction V is shortened by 2 bases and J by 10 bases, with 9 bases in between. The full study reports these points: In vitro tests confirmed that a few of the cytomegalovirus-associated TCR beta chains recognize cytomegalovirus antigens. In a later analysis, TCRs clustered in the first cohort were found to also tend to co-occur in the approximately 120 validation repertoires, with 85% to 95% of cluster scores above 0. The validation cohort had no HLA typing available for a later analysis, so co-occurrence within that cohort was assessed over all 130 or so repertoires. Across donors, most TCR sequences were observed very rarely, whereas some public TCRs were present in many individuals. The classifier was reported to diagnose cytomegalovirus status with high specificity and sensitivity in both the original and validation cohorts. The study gave a list of about 170 TCR beta chains associated with cytomegalovirus. The authors suggested that the approach could potentially be extended to other disease states and immunological phenotypes.

The donors were included in the validation cohort of approximately 130 subjects, a group kept apart from the roughly 690-subject first cohort. Receptors were amplified or captured by the immunoSEQ multiplex PCR assay. Regarding the original processing steps: To diagnose cytomegalovirus status from the catalog of TCR beta chain sequences, a statistical classification framework was built. Held by TCRdb, this immuneACCESS table contains in-frame sequences only and omits some clones. Under half of the omission traces to an unresolved V gene where checked; the cause of the rest is unknown. That table is the source of V, J and clone size, and D and trimming were worked out from the DNA. In all, the sample holds 180,000 or so clones, and approximately 82% of those were seen once. The top ten hold 13% of the sample.

In this chain, TRBV18 is recombined with TRBJ2-4; the best D guess is TRBD2, with 6 bases matching. Material for sequencing was PBMCs. The receptor comes from a woman aged 30 to 39 in good health and CMV-seropositive. Here the CDR3 is given as CASSPSSAIQYF. The DNA sequence follows: TGTGCCAGCTCACCATCTAGCGCGATTCAGTACTTC.